Listed below are T cell receptor beta chains from one sample, sequenced in a study of blood T cells in healthy people across ages. TCRdb analysed the 5' RACE reads with MiXCR anew, one entry per CDR3 protein. Of about 1 million distinct CDR3 sequences in the sample, 20% to 25% were seen once. This sample was shared with a second study, whose subject was T cells of mothers and their children.

Sequenced material: blood. The receptor source for this set is a girl aged 2 to 9 in good health. CDR3s include the opening cysteine and the closing phenylalanine or tryptophan. A D gene is named only where the DNA matches it firmly. Part of the rows lack a size; the others show once, few, many or a class for expanded clones.

clone_size,d_call,j_call,v_call,cdr3_aa,cdr3_nt
.,.,TRBJ1-1,TRBV5-1,CASSLASGTEAFF,TGCGCCAGCAGCTTGGCCTCAGGGACTGAAGCTTTCTTT
.,.,TRBJ2-6,TRBV5-1,CASSPRTAYTSGANVLTF,TGCGCCAGCAGCCCCCGGACAGCATACACCTCTGGGGCCAACGTCCTGACTTTC
.,.,TRBJ2-3,TRBV10-3,CAISGQRSTDTQYF,TGTGCCATCAGTGGACAGAGAAGCACAGATACGCAGTATTTT
.,.,TRBJ2-7,TRBV7-2,CASSPASAIPYEQYF,TGTGCCAGCAGCCCAGCTAGCGCCATCCCCTACGAGCAGTACTTC
.,.,TRBJ2-7,TRBV6-2/TRBV6-3,CASSPPRGTYEQYF,TGTGCCAGCAGTCCCCCCCGCGGCACCTACGAGCAGTACTTC
.,.,TRBJ1-5,TRBV7-2,CASSHGGSDQPQHF,TGTGCCAGCAGCCACGGTGGTTCCGATCAGCCCCAGCATTTT
few,.,TRBJ1-5,TRBV12-5,CASGLVPYNQPQHF,TGTGCTAGTGGTTTGGTACCCTACAATCAGCCCCAGCATTTT
.,.,TRBJ2-7,TRBV27,CASTTSSSYEQYF,TGTGCCAGCACCACTTCCAGCTCCTACGAGCAGTACTTC
once,.,TRBJ1-4,TRBV28,CASSLPWGEKLFF,TGTGCCAGCAGTTTGCCCTGGGGGGAAAAACTGTTTTTT
few,.,TRBJ2-7,TRBV11-2,CASSLALSGTKSGQYF,TGTGCCAGCAGCTTAGCCCTTAGCGGCACCAAATCTGGGCAGTACTTC
few,.,TRBJ2-1,TRBV7-2,CASSWISNEQFF,TGTGCCAGCAGCTGGATTAGCAATGAGCAGTTCTTC
.,.,TRBJ2-1,TRBV4-2,CASSQEAQLAGEQFF,TGTGCCAGCAGCCAAGAGGCCCAACTAGCCGGGGAGCAGTTCTTC
.,.,TRBJ2-3,TRBV4-1,CASSQDSRPDTQYF,TGCGCCAGCAGCCAAGATTCACGGCCGGATACGCAGTATTTT
few,.,TRBJ2-7,TRBV7-2,CASSTRGDEQYF,TGTGCCAGCAGCACCAGGGGGGACGAGCAGTACTTC
.,.,TRBJ2-7,TRBV4-1,CASSQERGSSYEQYF,TGCGCCAGCAGCCAAGAACGGGGGAGCTCCTACGAGCAGTACTTC
.,.,TRBJ1-2,TRBV7-2,CASSPYTGPHGYTF,TGTGCCAGCAGCCCCTACACAGGGCCCCATGGCTACACCTTC
few,.,TRBJ1-1,TRBV7-9,CASSTGLIGVRNTEAFF,TGTGCCAGCAGCACCGGACTGATCGGGGTTCGGAACACTGAAGCTTTCTTT
few,.,TRBJ1-2,TRBV6-5,CASSYSGGIYGYTF,TGTGCCAGCAGTTATTCGGGGGGGATCTATGGCTACACCTTC
few,.,TRBJ1-3,TRBV19,CASSSRESSGNTIYF,TGTGCCAGTAGTTCGAGAGAGAGCTCCGGAAACACCATATATTTT
.,.,TRBJ2-5,TRBV3-1,CASSQVVSREQETQYF,TGTGCCAGCAGCCAAGTCGTTTCGAGGGAACAAGAGACCCAGTACTTC
few,.,TRBJ1-5,TRBV28,CASRLGVPGQPQHF,TGTGCCAGCAGGCTGGGTGTTCCAGGCCAGCCCCAGCATTTT
many,.,TRBJ2-4,TRBV24-1,CATEYLAKNIQYF,TGTGCCACGGAGTACTTAGCCAAAAACATTCAGTACTTC
few,.,TRBJ2-5,TRBV15,CATSSRDQETQYF,TGTGCCACCAGCAGCAGGGACCAAGAGACCCAGTACTTC
few,TRBD1,TRBJ1-1,TRBV7-9,CASSFSDRGYTEAFF,TGTGCCAGCAGCTTTAGTGACAGGGGGTACACTGAAGCTTTCTTT
.,TRBD1,TRBJ1-4,TRBV3-1,CASSQAGQTGSVNEKLFF,TGTGCCAGCAGCCAAGCGGGACAGACAGGGTCGGTAAATGAAAAACTGTTTTTT
many,.,TRBJ2-1,TRBV27,CASSPLARSYNEQFF,TGTGCCAGCAGTCCTCTAGCGAGGTCCTACAATGAGCAGTTCTTC
many,TRBD2,TRBJ2-5,TRBV12-3/TRBV12-4,CASSLSRGRGGHGTETQYF,TGTGCCAGCAGTTTATCAAGGGGGCGGGGGGGCCATGGGACAGAGACCCAGTACTTC
few,.,TRBJ2-3,TRBV29-1,CSVALGLHTDTQYF,TGCAGCGTTGCTTTAGGGCTACACACAGATACGCAGTATTTT
.,.,TRBJ1-4,TRBV24-1,CATSELQTGKLFF,TGTGCCACCAGTGAACTGCAAACAGGAAAACTGTTTTTT
few,TRBD1,TRBJ2-5,TRBV29-1,CSVVGTAQETQYF,TGCAGCGTTGTGGGGACAGCCCAAGAGACCCAGTACTTC
few,.,TRBJ2-5,TRBV28,CASSLINDQETQYF,TGTGCCAGCAGTTTAATAAACGATCAAGAGACCCAGTACTTC
few,TRBD2,TRBJ2-5,TRBV6-1,CASSEGLAAETQYF,TGTGCCAGCAGTGAAGGACTAGCGGCTGAGACCCAGTACTTC
.,TRBD1,TRBJ2-1,TRBV6-1,CASSGDRSSYNEQFF,TGTGCCAGCAGCGGGGACAGGAGCTCCTACAATGAGCAGTTCTTC
.,.,TRBJ2-4,TRBV20-1,CSAREAGENIQYF,TGCAGTGCTAGAGAGGCAGGCGAAAACATTCAGTACTTC
.,.,TRBJ2-2,TRBV5-1,CASSLYGADTGELFF,TGCGCCAGCAGCTTGTATGGTGCGGACACCGGGGAGCTGTTTTTT
.,TRBD1,TRBJ2-5,TRBV5-1,CASSLTGGNQETQYF,TGCGCCAGCAGCTTGACAGGGGGGAACCAAGAGACCCAGTACTTC
.,.,TRBJ2-3,TRBV7-3,CASSSNPGADTQYF,TGTGCCAGCAGCTCAAACCCAGGGGCAGATACGCAGTATTTT
.,.,TRBJ2-7,TRBV4-1,CASSQEARLYEQYF,TGCGCCAGCAGCCAAGAGGCCAGGCTGTACGAGCAGTACTTC
many,.,TRBJ2-5,TRBV7-9,CASSGLAQETQYF,TGTGCCAGCAGCGGCCTAGCCCAAGAGACCCAGTACTTC
few,.,TRBJ2-3,TRBV15,CATSLEIAGDTQYF,TGTGCCACCAGCTTGGAGATTGCAGGAGATACGCAGTATTTT
.,.,TRBJ1-2,TRBV4-2,CASSPLDGSRDYGYTF,TGTGCCAGCAGCCCCTTGGACGGATCACGGGACTATGGCTACACCTTC
.,TRBD2,TRBJ2-5,TRBV6-2/TRBV6-3,CASIPDGGRGEETQYF,TGTGCCAGCATACCCGATGGCGGGAGAGGAGAAGAGACCCAGTACTTC
few,.,TRBJ2-1,TRBV24-1,CATIGNNEQFF,TGTGCCACCATTGGCAACAATGAGCAGTTCTTC
many,TRBD1,TRBJ1-1,TRBV5-1,CASSPQGRNTEAFF,TGCGCCAGCAGCCCACAGGGGAGGAACACTGAAGCTTTCTTT
few,.,TRBJ2-2,TRBV12-3/TRBV12-4,CASNPGTGELFF,TGTGCCAGCAACCCGGGAACCGGGGAGCTGTTTTTT
few,TRBD2,TRBJ2-2,TRBV29-1,CSVKRGITDTGELFF,TGCAGCGTTAAGCGGGGGATTACTGACACCGGGGAGCTGTTTTTT
few,.,TRBJ2-5,TRBV3-1,CASSQALRAQETQYF,TGTGCCAGCAGCCAAGCCCTAAGAGCCCAAGAGACCCAGTACTTC
.,.,TRBJ2-5,TRBV7-2,CASSLEFGEETQYF,TGTGCCAGCAGCTTAGAATTTGGAGAAGAGACCCAGTACTTC
.,TRBD2,TRBJ2-1,TRBV20-1,CSARLAGLVYEQFF,TGCAGTGCTAGACTAGCGGGACTAGTTTATGAGCAGTTCTTC
.,.,TRBJ2-3,TRBV28,CASTPGIITDTQYF,TGTGCCAGCACCCCCGGGATTATCACAGATACGCAGTATTTT
.,TRBD2,TRBJ2-2,TRBV4-2,CASETVAGGQVTGELFF,TGTGCCAGCGAAACAGTAGCGGGAGGCCAGGTCACCGGGGAGCTGTTTTTT
few,.,TRBJ2-7,TRBV25-1,CASSATQGRQYF,TGTGCCAGCAGTGCAACACAGGGAAGGCAGTACTTC
few,.,TRBJ1-2,TRBV29-1,CSTLGGVGCTF,TGCAGCACCTTAGGGGGTGTCGGCTGCACCTTC
.,.,TRBJ2-1,TRBV29-1,CSVAGGSLYNEQFF,TGCAGCGTGGCCGGGGGAAGCCTTTACAATGAGCAGTTCTTC
few,.,TRBJ2-2,TRBV7-9,CASSFRTQNTGELFF,TGTGCCAGCAGCTTCCGGACACAAAACACCGGGGAGCTGTTTTTT
few,.,TRBJ2-7,TRBV28,CASRGSEVPPYEQYF,TGTGCCAGCCGTGGGTCGGAGGTCCCCCCCTACGAGCAGTACTTC
.,TRBD2,TRBJ2-4,TRBV5-1,CASSLEAGRENIQYF,TGCGCCAGCAGCTTGGAGGCAGGGAGGGAAAACATTCAGTACTTC
few,TRBD1,TRBJ1-1,TRBV29-1,CSVGTGGMNTEAFF,TGCAGCGTTGGAACAGGGGGGATGAACACTGAAGCTTTCTTT